This TCR beta chain was observed in a study of identical twins. This clonotype was seen a few times. Using its own MiXCR run on the 5' RACE reads, TCRdb lists one record per CDR3 protein. The sample holds 200,000 to 300,000 distinct CDR3 sequences, over 9.5% seen once. V lost 6 bases, J lost 4 bases, and 8 bases stayed unmatched. Germline-derived CDR1 and CDR2 are DFQATT and SNEGSKA (reference sequence). There are 15 residues in the CDR3. The sample was also reused in another study, on yellow fever vaccine responses in identical twins.

The V call is TRBV20-1, the J call TRBJ2-1; 11 bases align to TRBD2. The sequence came from a woman between 18 and 30 years old in good health. The sequenced sample consisted of memory (CD45RO+) T cells sorted from blood. In DNA, the CDR3 is TGCAGTGCGGTTAGCGGGAGGGCCTTGTACAATGAGCAGTTCTTC. It specifies CSAVSGRALYNEQFF.